These 24 T cell receptor beta chains were sequenced from one sample in a study of Ad26.COV2.S vaccination and SARS-CoV-2 variants. This table comes from immunoSEQ multiplex PCR, and its TCRdb copy is limited to in-frame clones, with some not included. Of fewer than 800,000 clones listed, 70% to 90% were seen once; the top ten hold over 1.3%. Documented treatment: roughly 20 received Ad26.COV2.S at low or high dose, single or two shots; about 5 received placebo; per-sample allocation not given. At day 63 after the first vaccine or placebo injection, samples were drawn. The sequenced sample was peripheral blood, obtained in a trial of Ad26.COV2.S vaccine versus placebo. The receptors shown here come from a person aged 18-60 years who received the Ad26.COV2.S COVID-19 vaccine or a placebo.

The chain joins TRBV18 to TRBJ1-3, with D possibly matching TRBD1 (5 bases). Between the trimmed V and J ends, which lost 5 bases and 0 bases, there was a span of 11 bases. CDR3 length: 15 amino acids. Per germline, CDR1 KGHSH and CDR2 LQKENI. The CDR3 nucleotides read TGTGCCAGCTCAGCAGGGACTGGCTCTGGAAACACCATATATTTT. It codes for CASSAGTGSGNTIYF.

The chain uses TRBV10-3 and TRBJ2-6; D is undetermined. The CDR3 covers 18 residues. Germline V gives CDR1 ENHRY, CDR2 SYGVKD. The V and J ends lost 0 bases and 1 base respectively, with 13 bases between them. The CDR3, as DNA: TGTGCCATCAGTGAGTCCTGGGTAGGATTATCTGGGGCCAACGTCCTGACTTTC. Translating gives CAISESWVGLSGANVLTF.

The chain has TRBV5-1 and TRBJ1-1; a possible D gene is TRBD1 (5 bases). Trimming took 5 bases from V and 0 from J, leaving 11 bases between them. Per the germline V gene, CDR1 is SGHRS and CDR2 is YFSETQ. The CDR3 is 14 amino acids. The CDR3 is CASSYTGMNTEAFF. In DNA form, the CDR3 reads TGCGCCAGCAGTTACACAGGAATGAACACTGAAGCTTTCTTT.

As for this clone: Additional DNA sequences in this sample encode the identical CDR3. This rearrangement joins TRBV6-5 to TRBJ2-3; 8 positions agree with TRBD2. This CDR3 is 15 amino acids long. Germline V gives CDR1 MNHEY, CDR2 SVGAGI. Losses at the gene ends were 6 bases for V and 4 bases for J; bases not matched to a gene: 9. CDR3 bases: TGTGCCAGCAGCCGTCTGGCGGGAGGCCCAGATACGCAGTATTTT. Its translation: CASSRLAGGPDTQYF.

Notes on this clone: The identical CDR3 is also encoded by other nucleotide sequences in the sample. The V gene is TRBV7-8, the J gene TRBJ2-7, with D unresolved. Looked up from germline, CDR1 is SGHVS and CDR2 is FQNEAQ. The germline V and J ends were trimmed by 3 bases and 3 bases, with 3 bases remaining between them. The CDR3 consists of 11 residues. Here the CDR3 DNA reads TGTGCCAGCAGCTTTAGCTACGAGCAGTACTTC. Protein product: CASSFSYEQYF.

The chain uses TRBV6-2 or TRBV6-3 and TRBJ1-3; D is undetermined. Trimming left V 2 bases short and J 4 bases short, with 9 bases between. Germline loops: CDR1 MNHEY, CDR2 SVGEGT. The CDR3 covers 14 residues. The chain's CDR3 is CASSYQVGGNTIYF. DNA for the CDR3: TGTGCCAGCAGTTACCAGGTGGGAGGAAACACCATATATTTT.

The V and J genes are TRBV18 and TRBJ2-3, with 10 nucleotides matching TRBD1. The J segment lost 2 bases and the V segment lost 4 bases, leaving 3 bases of the junction unmatched. The CDR3 totals 15 residues. The germline V gene encodes CDR1 KGHSH and CDR2 LQKENI. The CDR3 coding sequence is TGTGCCAGCTCACAGGGACAGGGGAACACAGATACGCAGTATTTT. Translating it yields CASSQGQGNTDTQYF.

Only a few counts were recorded for this clone. This sequence joins TRBV24-1 and TRBJ1-2, with D hard to call. Germline CDR1 KGHDR, CDR2 SFDVKD. This CDR3 is 15 amino acids long. Trimming shortened V by 2 bases and J by 6 bases, and 15 bases separated the two germline ends. CDR3: CATSDSSAPVHGYTF. CDR3 sequence (DNA): TGTGCCACCAGTGATTCCTCAGCGCCGGTTCATGGCTACACCTTC.

V usage is TRBV6-6 and J usage is TRBJ2-7; 8 bases agree with TRBD2. The CDR3 is 14 amino acids. Germline CDR1 reads MNHNY; CDR2 reads SVGAGI (reference sequence). Trimming at V came to 7 bases and at J to 6 bases, leaving 11 bases not matched to a gene. Here the CDR3 reads CASNPGLDVFEQYF. In nucleotides, the CDR3 is TGTGCCAGCAACCCGGGACTAGATGTGTTCGAGCAGTACTTC.

This clone was counted between two and nine times. The rearrangement links TRBV5-4 to TRBJ2-2; D may be TRBD2 (5 bases). The CDR3 loop spans 14 amino acids. Trimming removed 0 bases from V and 5 bases from J, with 8 bases in between. The V gene's germline CDR1 is SGHNT and CDR2 YYREEE (reference sequence). The CDR3 loop reads CASSLVSGTGELFF. The CDR3 nucleotides read TGTGCCAGCAGCTTGGTCTCGGGGACCGGGGAGCTGTTTTTT.

This clone occurred once. Here the CDR3 DNA reads TGCAGCGTTGAACCTCCAACTAGCGGGGCCTACAATGAGCAGTTCTTC. Translating it yields CSVEPPTSGAYNEQFF. The chain links TRBV29-1 to TRBJ2-1, with 10 bases identical to TRBD2. This CDR3 is 16 amino acids long. From germline, CDR1 is SQVTM and CDR2 ANQGSEA. V was clipped by 2 bases and J by 2 bases; unmatched bases: 6.

The CDR3 loop reads CASRRDSSNYGYTF. The CDR3 DNA reads TGTGCCAGCAGGCGGGACAGCTCTAACTATGGCTACACCTTC. The chain carries TRBV27 and TRBJ1-2; 7 bases fit TRBD1. J gave up 0 bases and V 6 bases, and 4 bases lay outside the gene matches. The V gene's germline CDR1 is MNHEY and CDR2 SMNVEV (reference sequence). The CDR3 is made up of 14 amino acids.

V gene TRBV27 combines with J gene TRBJ2-3, with 8 bases fitting TRBD2. This CDR3 is built from 14 residues. The germline V gene encodes CDR1 MNHEY and CDR2 SMNVEV (reference sequence). V lost 6 bases and J lost 7; bases outside the gene matches: 9. The CDR3 nucleotides are TGTGCCAGCAGCGGGGCTAGCGGGTGGTATACGCAGTATTTT. Protein product: CASSGASGWYTQYF.

In this sample, this clone turned up a few times. The chain links TRBV7-9 to TRBJ1-2; D remains ambiguous. The germline V gene has CDR1 SEHNR and CDR2 FQNEAQ (reference sequence). The CDR3 totals 14 residues. V shed 3 bases and J shed 8 bases, with 16 bases lying between them. CDR3 sequence (DNA): TGTGCCAGCAGCTTGCTACCCACAGTATCGGGCTACACCTTC. Its protein product is CASSLLPTVSGYTF.

This chain's CDR3 is CASSPGQGLPTEAFF. For the CDR3, the DNA is TGTGCCAGCAGTCCAGGACAGGGACTCCCCACTGAAGCTTTCTTT. The V and J genes are TRBV27 and TRBJ1-1; 8 bases line up with TRBD1. V was pared by 5 bases and J by 4 bases, with 9 bases of the junction left unmatched. CDR3 length equals 15 residues. Germline assignment: CDR1 MNHEY and CDR2 SMNVEV (reference sequence).

This clone appeared a single time. The rearrangement joins TRBV6-6 to TRBJ1-5; maybe TRBD1 (6 bases). The germline V and J ends were trimmed by 6 bases and 6 bases, with 18 bases remaining between them. The CDR3 spans 15 residues. Germline V CDR1 and CDR2: MNHNY, SVGAGI (reference sequence). CDR3: CASSPSGGAGQPQHF. CDR3 DNA: TGTGCCAGCAGCCCCAGCGGGGGGGCAGGTCAGCCCCAGCATTTT.

This rearrangement joins TRBV7-6 to TRBJ1-6; 9 bases agree with TRBD1. Germline CDR1 is SGHVS and CDR2 is FNYEAQ. The trim removed 2 bases at V and 10 bases at J, leaving 6 bases unmatched. This CDR3 region has 15 residues. The CDR3 region has the DNA TGTGCCAGCAGCTTAACCGGGACAGGGACCTCACCCCTCCACTTT. Translating gives CASSLTGTGTSPLHF. The variable domain in full, with the rest retrieved from reference TRBV7-6 and TRBJ1-6, is GAGVSQSPRYKVTKRGQDVALRCDPISGHVSLYWYRQALGQGPEFLTYFNYEAQQDKSGLPNDRFSAERPEGSISTLTIQRTEQRDSAMYRCASSLTGTGTSPLHFGNGTRLTVT.

The chain couples TRBV19 to TRBJ1-5; the D is unclear. Germline V lookup: CDR1 LNHDA, CDR2 SQIVND (reference sequence). With 7 bases removed from V and 0 bases from J, the gap between germline ends came to 16 bases. CDR3 length: 16 amino acids. The CDR3 loop is CASTTTSGFSNQPQHF. The CDR3 DNA sequence: TGTGCCAGTACTACTACCTCGGGATTTAGCAATCAGCCCCAGCATTTT.

V and J are TRBV5-1 and TRBJ1-3, with D uncertain. The germline V gene has CDR1 SGHRS and CDR2 YFSETQ. The V end was cut by 5 bases, the J end by 0 bases, with 15 bases between. This CDR3 has 16 residues. The CDR3 sequence: CASSFGLTVSGNTIYF. The CDR3 bases are TGCGCCAGCAGTTTTGGACTAACGGTCTCTGGAAACACCATATATTTT.

This chain uses TRBV19 with TRBJ2-6; D might be TRBD1 or TRBD2, each matching 5 bases. Trimming pared 10 bases from V and 4 bases from J, leaving 11 bases between. The CDR3 totals 13 residues. Germline V gene data show CDR1 as LNHDA and CDR2 as SQIVND (reference sequence). The CDR3 DNA reads TGTGCCACCGTAGGGACCGGGGCCAACGTCCTGACTTTC. Encoded protein: CATVGTGANVLTF.

The rearrangement uses TRBV3-1 (or the pseudogene TRBV3-2) and TRBJ2-6; unclear D gene. V was trimmed by 4 bases and J by 0 bases, leaving 10 bases between them. The CDR3 totals 16 residues. Germline assignment: CDR1 LGHDT and CDR2 YNNKEL (reference sequence). Here the CDR3 DNA reads TGTGCCAGCAGCCCTTGGTCGTTCTCTGGGGCCAACGTCCTGACTTTC. Encoded protein: CASSPWSFSGANVLTF.

The chain links TRBV10-3 to TRBJ1-1; D call uncertain. Germline V gene sequence: CDR1 ENHRY, CDR2 SYGVKD. The CDR3 is made up of 12 amino acids. V was shortened by 2 bases and J by 6 bases, with 7 bases between the two germline ends. CDR3 residues: CAISEVEAEAFF. CDR3 sequence (DNA): TGTGCCATCAGTGAGGTGGAAGCTGAAGCTTTCTTT.

This clone was observed a single time. This chain links TRBV19 with TRBJ2-5, with D perhaps matching TRBD1 or TRBD2 (5 bases each). This CDR3 comprises 13 residues. CDR1 LNHDA and CDR2 SQIVND come from the germline V gene (reference sequence). The V and J ends lost 5 bases and 4 bases respectively, with 11 bases between them. This chain's CDR3 is CASSEGGGETQYF. The CDR3 DNA follows: TGTGCCAGTAGTGAAGGTGGGGGAGAGACCCAGTACTTC.

The chain combines TRBV7-2 with TRBJ1-2, with TRBD1 identical over 11 bases. Losses at the gene ends were 3 bases for V and 4 bases for J; bases not matched to a gene: 1. Germline CDR1 SGHTA, CDR2 FQGNSA. The CDR3 length is 14 residues. For the CDR3, the DNA is TGTGCCAGCAGCTTGGGACAGGGGGTCTATGGCTACACCTTC. Protein: CASSLGQGVYGYTF.